The entry below describes one T cell receptor beta chain. This entry comes from a study of blood T cell repertoires in COVID-19. Per germline, CDR1 SGDLS and CDR2 YYNGEE. The CDR3 consists of 13 residues. The V end was cut by 1 base, the J end by 5 bases, with 9 bases between. Assay used: immunoSEQ multiplex PCR; TCRdb lists only in-frame clones, some missing. The data show fewer than 600,000 clones, 70% to 90% seen once. Sequences were obtained from PBMCs or T cells enriched from blood (not recorded which). The V gene is TRBV9, the J gene TRBJ1-1, with D unresolved. The sequence was obtained from a middle-aged woman who had recovered from COVID-19. DNA of the CDR3: TGTGCCAGCAGCGTATCAGGTGATACTGAAGCTTTCTTT. Translating gives CASSVSGDTEAFF. Drawing the rest from reference TRBV9 and TRBJ1-1, the complete variable domain is DSGVTQTPKHLITATGQRVTLRCSPRSGDLSVYWYQQSLDQGLQFLIQYYNGEERAKGNILERFSAQQFPDLHSELNLSSLELGDSALYFCASSVSGDTEAFFGQGTRLTVV.